These 21 T cell receptor beta chains originate from one sample sequenced in a study of blood T cell repertoires in COVID-19. Using immunoSEQ multiplex PCR, the repertoire was profiled, and TCRdb retains in-frame clones only, with some absent. The sample includes around 230,000 clones, roughly nine tenths of them seen just once. The sequenced sample was peripheral blood. The receptor set was obtained from a man aged 40-49 years with acute or convalescent COVID-19.

The chain is built from TRBV5-1 and TRBJ2-1, with 8 bases identical to TRBD2. Germline CDR1 is SGHRS and CDR2 is YFSETQ. V shed 4 bases and J 4 bases; nucleotides not matched to a gene: 7. This CDR3 region has 15 residues. The CDR3 here is CASSPGSGVYNEQFF. The CDR3 DNA follows: TGCGCCAGCAGCCCGGGTAGCGGGGTTTACAATGAGCAGTTCTTC.

This clone appeared a single time. V is TRBV30 and J is TRBJ2-7; 8 positions match TRBD2. The CDR3 is 13 residues long. CDR1 and CDR2 from the germline V gene are GTSNPN and SVGIG (reference sequence). After removal of 2 bases from V and 6 bases from J, the junction contained 6 bases not matched to a gene. The CDR3 here is CAWSWVAGTEQYF. CDR3 DNA: TGTGCCTGGAGTTGGGTAGCGGGAACCGAGCAGTACTTC.

This clone was seen only once. This chain connects TRBV12-3 or TRBV12-4 to TRBJ1-2; 7 bases map to TRBD1. The CDR3 totals 13 residues. Trimming removed 1 base from V and 8 bases from J; junction bases left unmatched: 4. CDR3 sequence (DNA): TGTGCCAGCAGTTTAGATACAGGGGAAGGCTACACCTTC. Amino acids: CASSLDTGEGYTF.

V usage is TRBV2 and J usage is TRBJ2-2, with D tentatively TRBD1 (5 bases). The CDR3 covers 11 residues. Trimming pared 6 bases from V and 8 bases from J, leaving 7 bases between. Germline V gene data show CDR1 as SNHLY and CDR2 as FYNNEI. The CDR3 is CASRRTGELFF. CDR3 sequence (DNA): TGTGCCAGCAGACGGACAGGGGAGCTGTTTTTT.

The V gene is TRBV15, the J gene TRBJ1-5; a weak D match, TRBD1 (5 bases). V lost 8 bases and J 0 bases, leaving 14 bases between the germline ends. Germline-derived CDR1 and CDR2 are LNHNV and YYDKDF (reference sequence). CDR3 size: 15 residues. CDR3 loop: CATRRQYSSNQPQHF. DNA of the CDR3: TGTGCCACCCGGAGACAGTACAGTAGCAATCAGCCCCAGCATTTT.

This chain joins TRBV6-1 and TRBJ1-2; 7 bases are shared with TRBD1. V was pared by 4 bases and J by 4 bases, with 12 bases of the junction left unmatched. CDR1 MNHNS and CDR2 SASEGT come from the germline V gene. There are 16 residues in the CDR3. The CDR3 sequence is CASSANSGGRGYGYTF. The CDR3 DNA is TGTGCCAGCAGTGCAAACTCAGGGGGGCGAGGCTATGGCTACACCTTC.

The chain is built from TRBV11-2 and TRBJ1-5; no clear D. CDR1 and CDR2 from the germline V gene are SGHAT and FQNNGV. Trimming removed 1 base at V and 5 bases at J, with 6 bases between. The CDR3 is made up of 13 amino acids. The CDR3, as DNA: TGTGCCAGCAGCTTAGCTGAGGATCAGCCCCAGCATTTT. Translated: CASSLAEDQPQHF.

This rearrangement joins TRBV28 to TRBJ1-5; D unclear. Germline CDR1 and CDR2: MDHEN and SYDVKM. V lost 6 bases, J lost 4 bases, and 7 bases lay in between. The CDR3 contains 12 residues. CDR3: CASRTVNQPQHF. CDR3 nucleotide sequence: TGTGCCAGCAGAACGGTGAATCAGCCCCAGCATTTT.

The chain combines TRBV18 with TRBJ2-1; TRBD1 matches at 9 bases. V trimming: 3 bases; J trimming: 0 bases; junction bases outside the gene matches: 0. CDR3 length: 15 amino acids. CDR1 and CDR2 from the germline V gene are KGHSH and LQKENI. DNA for the CDR3: TGTGCCAGCTCACCGGGACAGGGCTCCTACAATGAGCAGTTCTTC. Encoded protein: CASSPGQGSYNEQFF.

This clone occurred a few times. This chain uses TRBV6-5 with TRBJ1-2; TRBD1 matches at 8 bases. The CDR3 runs 15 residues. CDR1 MNHEY and CDR2 SVGAGI come from the germline V gene. V gave up 6 bases and J gave up 8 bases; unmatched junction bases: 14. This CDR3 reads CASSPPRGRLEGYTF. The CDR3 region has the DNA TGTGCCAGCAGCCCGCCCAGGGGGCGCTTGGAGGGCTACACCTTC.

The chain recombines TRBV7-2 with TRBJ2-5; 12 bases match TRBD2. The germline V gene encodes CDR1 SGHTA and CDR2 FQGNSA. CDR3 length: 16 residues. J lost 3 bases, V lost 1 base, and 3 bases had no gene match. The CDR3 region is CASSLVGLAGKETQYF. Here the CDR3 DNA reads TGTGCCAGCAGCTTAGTAGGACTAGCGGGAAAAGAGACCCAGTACTTC.

The chain combines TRBV7-2 with TRBJ2-7, with a weak D call TRBD2 (6 bases). The CDR3 runs 14 residues. V was clipped by 4 bases and J by 4 bases, with 14 bases between them. Per germline, CDR1 SGHTA and CDR2 FQGNSA. The CDR3 sequence is CASSWDFTEYEQYF. CDR3 in DNA: TGTGCCAGCAGCTGGGACTTTACAGAGTACGAGCAGTACTTC.

This chain connects TRBV30 to TRBJ2-5; TRBD2 might be the D (6 bases). V lost 1 base, J lost 2 bases, and 11 bases lay in between. The CDR3 extends over 14 amino acids. The germline CDR1 and CDR2 sequences are GTSNPN and SVGIG (reference sequence). In DNA, the CDR3 is TGTGCCTGGAGTGGAGGAGGGCCGCAAGAGACCCAGTACTTC. It encodes CAWSGGGPQETQYF.

The CDR3 coding sequence is TGTGCCACCAGTGATTCGGGACTAGCGGGGGGATACAATGAGCAGTTCTTC. Translation gives CATSDSGLAGGYNEQFF. J is TRBJ2-1 and V is TRBV24-1; 15 bases agree with TRBD2. Germline V CDR1 and CDR2: KGHDR, SFDVKD. This CDR3 is 17 amino acids long. With V trimmed by 2 bases and J by 4 bases, 2 bases remained unmatched.

The V gene is TRBV28, the J gene TRBJ2-3; 11 bases line up with TRBD1. Germline-derived CDR1 and CDR2 are MDHEN and SYDVKM. The CDR3 totals 15 residues. The V and J ends lost 5 bases and 3 bases, in that order; junction bases with no gene match: 4. CDR3 residues: CASSPGQGETDTQYF. CDR3 nucleotides: TGTGCCAGCAGTCCGGGACAGGGGGAGACAGATACGCAGTATTTT.

The rearrangement joins TRBV24-1 to TRBJ2-1, with D possibly TRBD1 on 5 matching bases. Germline loops: CDR1 KGHDR, CDR2 SFDVKD. There are 16 residues in the CDR3. V was clipped by 7 bases and J by 0 bases, with 15 bases between them. CDR3 in amino acids: CATSASAGFSYNEQFF. The CDR3 DNA reads TGTGCCACCAGCGCCTCCGCAGGGTTCTCCTACAATGAGCAGTTCTTC.

This chain joins TRBV7-2 and TRBJ2-1; 8 bases agree with TRBD2. This CDR3 is built from 17 residues. The germline V gene encodes CDR1 SGHTA and CDR2 FQGNSA. Trimming at V came to 0 bases and at J to 7 bases, leaving 11 bases not matched to a gene. CDR3 protein: CASSLAAGTRGVNEQFF. The CDR3 nucleotides read TGTGCCAGCAGCTTAGCGGCCGGGACTAGGGGGGTGAATGAGCAGTTCTTC.

The genes are TRBV5-1 and TRBJ2-2; 13 bases map to TRBD2. The trim removed 3 bases at V and 2 bases at J, leaving 1 base unmatched. Germline V gives CDR1 SGHRS, CDR2 YFSETQ. The CDR3 length is 16 residues. The CDR3 here is CASSSGLAGNTGELFF. CDR3 coding DNA: TGCGCCAGCAGCTCGGGACTAGCGGGAAACACCGGGGAGCTGTTTTTT.

The chain has TRBV20-1 and TRBJ1-2; D uncertain. This CDR3 comprises 12 residues. Germline CDR1 reads DFQATT; CDR2 reads SNEGSKA (reference sequence). V lost 3 bases and J lost 3, with 8 bases in between. The CDR3 region is CSASRVDYGYTF. The CDR3 DNA reads TGCAGTGCTAGTCGCGTTGACTATGGCTACACCTTC.

CDR3 sequence: CASSQDRGGDEQFF. The DNA of the CDR3 is TGTGCCAGCAGCCAGGATAGGGGGGGAGATGAGCAGTTCTTC. This chain joins TRBV4-2 and TRBJ2-1; D may be TRBD2 (7 bases). Trimming took off 3 bases at V and 8 bases at J, with 14 bases between the two ends. The length of the CDR3 is 14 residues. Germline-derived CDR1 and CDR2 are LGHNA and YNFKEQ.

The chain couples TRBV18 to TRBJ1-1, with D uncertain. Trimming took off 3 bases at V and 1 base at J, with 12 bases between the two ends. The germline V gene encodes CDR1 KGHSH and CDR2 LQKENI. The CDR3 is 15 residues long. The CDR3 coding sequence is TGTGCCAGCTCACCTAATACAGCCCCGAACACTGAAGCTTTCTTT. This gives the protein CASSPNTAPNTEAFF.